The source of this TCR beta chain is a study of cytomegalovirus exposure and HLA in healthy donors. Study observations and caveats: Several of the most significant clusters appeared, in a later analysis, to be linked to common viral pathogens. TCR beta V- and J-gene trimming was later associated with a missense DCLRE1C variant.

Per the germline V gene, CDR1 is SGHNT and CDR2 is YYREEE (reference sequence). The CDR3 loop spans 16 amino acids. Trimming stripped 1 base from V and 5 bases from J, with 13 bases between. Concerning this clone itself: Its antigen is not identified.

The study ran its PCR with 60 Vbeta and 13 Jbeta primers. Here immunoSEQ multiplex PCR was the method, and the copy in TCRdb shows in-frame clones only, minus some. The repertoire consists of 270,000 or so clones, with nearly 95% occurring once and the leading ten covering approximately 1.5%. The origin of this receptor is a girl aged 2 to 10 in good health and CMV-seronegative. The chain combines TRBV5-4 with TRBJ1-6; D is undetermined. Sequences were obtained from PBMCs. The chain's CDR3 is CASSLPNPGHNSPLHF. The CDR3, as DNA: TGTGCCAGCAGCTTGCCAAACCCAGGCCATAATTCACCCCTCCACTTT.